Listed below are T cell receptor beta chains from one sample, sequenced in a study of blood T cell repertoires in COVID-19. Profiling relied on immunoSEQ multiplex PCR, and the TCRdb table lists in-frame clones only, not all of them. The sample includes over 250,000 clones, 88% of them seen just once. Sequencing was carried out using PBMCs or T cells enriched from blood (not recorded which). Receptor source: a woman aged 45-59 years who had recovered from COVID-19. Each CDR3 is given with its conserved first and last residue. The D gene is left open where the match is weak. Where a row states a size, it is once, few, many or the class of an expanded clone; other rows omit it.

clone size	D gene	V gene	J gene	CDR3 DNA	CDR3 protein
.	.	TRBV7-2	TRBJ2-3	TGTGCCAGCAGCTTAGTTGCGACGGCGGCAGATACGCAGTATTTT	CASSLVATAADTQYF
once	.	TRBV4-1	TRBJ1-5	TGCGCCAGCAGCCAAGTGGGCAGGGGTCAGCCCCAGCATTTT	CASSQVGRGQPQHF
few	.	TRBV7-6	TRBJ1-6	TGTGCCAGCAGCGCGCACAGGCCCCGGGGGGATAATTCACCCCTCCACTTT	CASSAHRPRGDNSPLHF
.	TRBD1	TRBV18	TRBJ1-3	TGTGCCAGCTCACCGGGACAGGCCCGATTCTCTGGAAACACCATATATTTT	CASSPGQARFSGNTIYF
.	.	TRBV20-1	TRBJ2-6	TGCAGTGCTAGTCGCAATCCGGGACACCAAGCTCCTGGGGCCAACGTCCTGACTTTC	CSASRNPGHQAPGANVLTF
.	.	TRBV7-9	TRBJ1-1	TGTGCCAGCAGCTCAGAGGGTAGCACTGAAGCTTTCTTT	CASSSEGSTEAFF
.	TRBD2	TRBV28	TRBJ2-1	TGTGCCAGCAGTTTATTAAGCGGGAGTGACAATGAGCAGTTCTTC	CASSLLSGSDNEQFF
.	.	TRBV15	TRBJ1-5	TGTGCCACCAGCAGAGTTGGTGGGAGTCAGCCCCAGCATTTT	CATSRVGGSQPQHF
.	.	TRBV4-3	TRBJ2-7	TGCGCCAGCAGCCAAGCCCACAGCGGAGGGGTTCTCGAGCAGTACTTC	CASSQAHSGGVLEQYF
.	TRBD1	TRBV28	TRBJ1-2	TGTGCCAGCACCCCGGACAGGGGGGATGGCTACACCTTC	CASTPDRGDGYTF